In this sample, the clone carrying this TCR beta chain turned up a few times. The record originates from a study of cytomegalovirus exposure and HLA in healthy donors. Vbeta (60) and Jbeta (13) primers were used in the PCR. The method was immunoSEQ multiplex PCR; TCRdb's version includes in-frame clones alone and lacks a portion of them. The repertoire consists of some 160,000 clones, with 80% occurring once and the leading ten covering more than 5.5%. Germline V lookup: CDR1 KGHSH, CDR2 LQKENI. The CDR3 runs to 14 residues. The V gene lost 3 bases and the J gene lost 0 bases, with 3 bases spanning the gap.

Specimen: PBMCs. The sequence was collected from a man in his forties in good health and CMV-seronegative. J is TRBJ1-6 and V is TRBV18; D call uncertain. The CDR3 DNA reads as TGTGCCAGCTCACCGAGCTCCTATAATTCACCCCTCCACTTT. Translating gives CASSPSSYNSPLHF. Full variable domain (outside the CDR3, taken from reference TRBV18 and TRBJ1-6): NAGVMQNPRHLVRRRGQEARLRCSPMKGHSHVYWYRQLPEEGLKFMVYLQKENIIDESGMPKERFSAEFPKEGPSILRIQQVVRGDSAAYFCASSPSSYNSPLHFGNGTRLTVT.